This is a list of T cell receptor beta chains from one sample in a study of cytomegalovirus exposure and HLA in healthy donors. TCRdb keeps only in-frame clones here, not all; method: immunoSEQ multiplex PCR. In the table there are roughly 120,000 clones, roughly three fifths of which are singletons. The specimen was PBMCs. Source of these receptors: a woman aged 40-49 years in good health and CMV-seropositive. Each CDR3 is given with its conserved first and last residue. Each record gives: J gene, clone size, D gene, V gene, CDR3 DNA, CDR3 protein. D genes are given only for firm matches. Size is omitted from some rows. Given values are once, few, many or a class for expanded clones.

J gene: TRBJ2-7
clone size: -
D gene: -
V gene: TRBV7-2
CDR3 DNA: TGTGCCAGCAGCTACTACACATCTTACGAGCAGTACTTC
CDR3 protein: CASSYYTSYEQYF

J gene: TRBJ1-1
clone size: -
D gene: -
V gene: TRBV7-6
CDR3 DNA: TGTGCCAGCAGCTTAGGGCAGGGGCGAGCTTTCTTT
CDR3 protein: CASSLGQGRAFF

J gene: TRBJ2-5
clone size: -
D gene: TRBD2
V gene: TRBV12-5
CDR3 DNA: TGTGCTAGTGCCCCCAGCGGGAGAGGGGAGACCCAGTACTTC
CDR3 protein: CASAPSGRGETQYF

J gene: TRBJ2-1
clone size: once
D gene: TRBD2
V gene: TRBV4-1
CDR3 DNA: TGCGCCAGCAGCCAAGATCGAAGTAGCGGGAGGTTATGGGAGCAGTTCTTC
CDR3 protein: CASSQDRSSGRLWEQFF

J gene: TRBJ2-4
clone size: few
D gene: -
V gene: TRBV19
CDR3 DNA: TGTGCCAGTAGTGGGCCCCCTGCCAAAAACATTCAGTACTTC
CDR3 protein: CASSGPPAKNIQYF

J gene: TRBJ2-1
clone size: -
D gene: -
V gene: TRBV10-3
CDR3 DNA: TGTGCCATCAGTGGCGACTTCAGGGACAATGAGCAGTTCTTC
CDR3 protein: CAISGDFRDNEQFF

J gene: TRBJ2-3
clone size: -
D gene: TRBD1
V gene: TRBV29-1
CDR3 DNA: TGCAGCGTTGAAGCCCCAGACAGGGCGCTACCCGTTCTCACAGATACGCAGTATTTT
CDR3 protein: CSVEAPDRALPVLTDTQYF

J gene: TRBJ1-1
clone size: -
D gene: TRBD1
V gene: TRBV14
CDR3 DNA: TGTGCCAGCAGTTCACAGGGGGCGCTGAGCACTGAAGCTTTCTTT
CDR3 protein: CASSSQGALSTEAFF

J gene: TRBJ2-2
clone size: -
D gene: -
V gene: TRBV10-1
CDR3 DNA: TGCGCCAGCAGTCCGGACACCGGGGAGCTGTTTTTT
CDR3 protein: CASSPDTGELFF

J gene: TRBJ1-5
clone size: -
D gene: -
V gene: TRBV19
CDR3 DNA: TGTGCCAGTAGACAGGGTTTACACAATCAGCCCCAGCATTTT
CDR3 protein: CASRQGLHNQPQHF

J gene: TRBJ2-7
clone size: -
D gene: -
V gene: TRBV27
CDR3 DNA: TGTGCCAGCAGTTTACGGGACTCCACCTACGAGCAGTACTTC
CDR3 protein: CASSLRDSTYEQYF

J gene: TRBJ1-2
clone size: -
D gene: -
V gene: TRBV9
CDR3 DNA: TGTGCCAGCAGCCCAGGGGAAATAGAGGATGGCTACACCTTC
CDR3 protein: CASSPGEIEDGYTF

J gene: TRBJ2-7
clone size: -
D gene: -
V gene: TRBV6-5
CDR3 DNA: TGTGCCAGCCGGGGTGATGCGTCCGAGCAGTACTTC
CDR3 protein: CASRGDASEQYF

J gene: TRBJ2-3
clone size: -
D gene: TRBD2
V gene: TRBV7-9
CDR3 DNA: TGTGCCAGCAGCTCGGGACTAGCGGGAGGGGATACGCAGTATTTT
CDR3 protein: CASSSGLAGGDTQYF

J gene: TRBJ2-7
clone size: -
D gene: TRBD1
V gene: TRBV7-6
CDR3 DNA: TGTGCCAGCAGCCAACGGACAGGCTTAGAGCAGTACTTC
CDR3 protein: CASSQRTGLEQYF

J gene: TRBJ2-7
clone size: -
D gene: TRBD2
V gene: TRBV5-1
CDR3 DNA: TGCGCCAGCAGCCCGGGACTAGCGGTCTCCTACGAGCAGTACTTC
CDR3 protein: CASSPGLAVSYEQYF

J gene: TRBJ1-2
clone size: few
D gene: -
V gene: TRBV7-9
CDR3 DNA: TGTGCCAGCAGCTTAGTGGGAAGGGGGTATCGCTACACCTTC
CDR3 protein: CASSLVGRGYRYTF

J gene: TRBJ2-3
clone size: -
D gene: TRBD2
V gene: TRBV6-6
CDR3 DNA: TGTGCCAGCAGATCCGTAACTAGCGGCACAGATACGCAGTATTTT
CDR3 protein: CASRSVTSGTDTQYF

J gene: TRBJ2-7
clone size: -
D gene: -
V gene: TRBV7-9
CDR3 DNA: TGTGCCAGCAGCTTCGACTACCTATCCTCCGAGCAGTACTTC
CDR3 protein: CASSFDYLSSEQYF

J gene: TRBJ2-7
clone size: -
D gene: TRBD2
V gene: TRBV19
CDR3 DNA: TGTGCCAGTAGTATGGCGGGAGTGGCTTACGAGCAGTACTTC
CDR3 protein: CASSMAGVAYEQYF

J gene: TRBJ2-3
clone size: -
D gene: TRBD1
V gene: TRBV5-4
CDR3 DNA: TGTGCCAGCAGAGACCCGGGACAGGCCACAGATACGCAGTATTTT
CDR3 protein: CASRDPGQATDTQYF

J gene: TRBJ2-5
clone size: -
D gene: TRBD2
V gene: TRBV7-2
CDR3 DNA: TGTGCCAGCAGCTTACAGGCTAGCGGAGGGAAGGAGACCCAGTACTTC
CDR3 protein: CASSLQASGGKETQYF